This TCR beta chain was observed in a study of control samples from healthy donors and cancer patients (dated by TCRdb to between 2020 and 2021). Concerning this clone itself: What this receptor recognizes is not known. It has no much larger one-base neighbor in the sample; base qualities were not kept.

The CDR3 goes from the cysteine to the phenylalanine over 13 residues. The DNA shown is the 39-base CDR3, in frame from base 1. V is trimmed back by 4 bases and J by 5 bases, and the junction contains 6 bases that no gene match accounts for. The germline V gene yields SGHRS for CDR1 and YFSETQ for CDR2. The method was the immunoSEQ multiplex PCR assay. Sourced from immuneACCESS, this table was stored by TCRdb with only in-frame sequences that have V and J called. A share of the clones is absent; for the studies checked, an unresolved V gene accounts for under half, and the remainder has no known explanation. This sample has about 78,000 clones in its table, and approximately 91% of those were observed once. The ten biggest clones cover roughly 7.6% of the sample.

The chain was built from TRBV5-1 and TRBJ2-7; 7 junctional bases match TRBD2. This receptor was identified in a woman aged 55 to 70 in good health. Sequences were obtained from blood. The DNA is TGCGCCAGCAGCGAAGGCGGGGGAGACGAGCAGTACTTC. Protein translation: CASSEGGGDEQYF.